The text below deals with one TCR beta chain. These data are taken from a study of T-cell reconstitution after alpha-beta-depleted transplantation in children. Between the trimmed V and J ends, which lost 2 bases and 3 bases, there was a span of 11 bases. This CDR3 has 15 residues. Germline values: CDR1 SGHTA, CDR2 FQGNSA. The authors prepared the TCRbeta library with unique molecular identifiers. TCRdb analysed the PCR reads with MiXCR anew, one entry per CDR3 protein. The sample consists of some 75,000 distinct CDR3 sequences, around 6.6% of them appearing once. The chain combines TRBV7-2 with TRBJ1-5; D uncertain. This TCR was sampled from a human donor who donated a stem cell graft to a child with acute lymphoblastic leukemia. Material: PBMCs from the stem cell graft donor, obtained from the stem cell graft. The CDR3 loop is CASSLTRAPNQPQHF. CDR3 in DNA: TGTGCCAGCAGCTTAACGAGGGCTCCCAATCAGCCCCAGCATTTT.